A single TCR beta chain is shown here with its context. What it binds is unknown. The data were taken from a study of shared clonotypes between healthy human individuals. This table comes from immunoSEQ multiplex PCR, and its TCRdb copy is limited to in-frame clones, with some not included. Seen here are under 750,000 clones, just under 75% observed once, and the top ten hold about 1.8%. Points from the study as a whole: Clonotypes not shared had lower generation probabilities than those common to all four donors.

V lost 3 bases, J lost 3 bases, and 4 bases stayed unmatched. CDR1 and CDR2 from the germline V gene are SGHRS and YFSETQ. The CDR3 loop spans 16 amino acids. Sequencing input: memory CD4+ T cells sorted from blood. Documented subset: CD45RA-negative fraction. The V and J genes are TRBV5-1 and TRBJ2-2; 11 nucleotides match TRBD2. The TCR sequence derives from a woman in her thirties in good health. This CDR3 is CASSSLAGGHTGELFF. The CDR3 DNA reads TGCGCCAGCAGCTCTTTAGCGGGAGGGCACACCGGGGAGCTGTTTTTT.